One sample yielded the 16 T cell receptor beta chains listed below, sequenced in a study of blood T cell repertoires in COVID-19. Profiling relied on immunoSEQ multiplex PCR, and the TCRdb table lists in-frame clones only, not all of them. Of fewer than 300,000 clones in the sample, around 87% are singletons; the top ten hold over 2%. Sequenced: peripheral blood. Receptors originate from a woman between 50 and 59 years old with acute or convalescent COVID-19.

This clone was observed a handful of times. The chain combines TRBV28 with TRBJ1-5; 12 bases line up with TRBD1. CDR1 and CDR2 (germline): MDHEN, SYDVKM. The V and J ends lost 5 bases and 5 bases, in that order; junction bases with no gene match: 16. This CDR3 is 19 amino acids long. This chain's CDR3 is CASSPEGQGAKKNYQPQHF. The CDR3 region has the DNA TGTGCCAGCAGTCCCGAGGGACAGGGGGCGAAAAAGAATTATCAGCCCCAGCATTTT.

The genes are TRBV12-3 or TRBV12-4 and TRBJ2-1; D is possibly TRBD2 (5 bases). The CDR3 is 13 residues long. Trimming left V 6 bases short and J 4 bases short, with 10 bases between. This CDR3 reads CASRRVDYNEQFF. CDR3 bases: TGTGCCAGCAGGCGGGTCGATTACAATGAGCAGTTCTTC.

The chain's CDR3 is CASSQGGPDTQYF. The CDR3 DNA sequence: TGTGCCAGCAGCCAGGGAGGGCCTGATACGCAGTATTTT. This rearrangement joins TRBV4-2 to TRBJ2-3; 7 nucleotides align to TRBD2. The J segment lost 6 bases and the V segment lost 3 bases, leaving 3 bases of the junction unmatched. The CDR3 sequence is 13 residues long. CDR1 LGHNA and CDR2 YNFKEQ come from the germline V gene.

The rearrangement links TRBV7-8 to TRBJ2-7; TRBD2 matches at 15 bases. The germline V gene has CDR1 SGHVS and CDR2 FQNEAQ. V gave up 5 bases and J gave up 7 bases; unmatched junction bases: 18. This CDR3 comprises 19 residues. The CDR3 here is CASSVRDGWTSGRVWEQYF. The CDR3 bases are TGTGCCAGCAGCGTACGGGACGGATGGACTAGCGGGAGGGTGTGGGAGCAGTACTTC.

In nucleotides, the CDR3 is TGTGCCAGCAGCCAAGGAGGACTAGCGGTCCACAATGAGCAGTTCTTC. Amino acid sequence: CASSQGGLAVHNEQFF. The rearrangement links TRBV3-1 (or the pseudogene TRBV3-2) to TRBJ2-1; 10 nucleotides line up with TRBD2. Germline-derived CDR1 and CDR2 are LGHDT and YNNKEL (reference sequence). The CDR3 loop spans 16 amino acids. Trimming cost V 1 base and J 5 bases; bases outside gene matches: 5.

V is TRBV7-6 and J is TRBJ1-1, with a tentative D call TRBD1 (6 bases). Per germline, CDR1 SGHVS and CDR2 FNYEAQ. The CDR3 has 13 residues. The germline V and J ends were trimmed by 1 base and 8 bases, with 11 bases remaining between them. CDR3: CASSLDPGTEAFF. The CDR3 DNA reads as TGTGCCAGCAGCTTAGACCCCGGGACAGAAGCTTTCTTT.

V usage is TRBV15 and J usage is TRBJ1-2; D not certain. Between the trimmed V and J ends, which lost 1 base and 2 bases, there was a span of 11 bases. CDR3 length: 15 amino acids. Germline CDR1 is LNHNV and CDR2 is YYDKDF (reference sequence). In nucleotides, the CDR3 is TGTGCCACCAGCAGAGTACAGTCAATAAACTATGGCTACACCTTC. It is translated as CATSRVQSINYGYTF.

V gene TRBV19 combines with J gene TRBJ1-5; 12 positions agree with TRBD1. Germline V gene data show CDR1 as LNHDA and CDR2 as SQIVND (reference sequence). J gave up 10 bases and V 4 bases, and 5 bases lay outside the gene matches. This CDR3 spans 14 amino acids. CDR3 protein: CASSRGQGAIPQHF. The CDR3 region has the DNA TGTGCCAGTAGTAGGGGACAGGGGGCGATCCCCCAGCATTTT.

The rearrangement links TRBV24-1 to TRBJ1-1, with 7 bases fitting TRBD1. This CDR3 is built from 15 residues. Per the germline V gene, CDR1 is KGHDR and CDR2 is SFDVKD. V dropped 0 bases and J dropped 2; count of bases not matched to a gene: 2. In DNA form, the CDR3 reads TGTGCCACCAGTGATTTGGGGGACAGTAACACTGAAGCTTTCTTT. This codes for CATSDLGDSNTEAFF.

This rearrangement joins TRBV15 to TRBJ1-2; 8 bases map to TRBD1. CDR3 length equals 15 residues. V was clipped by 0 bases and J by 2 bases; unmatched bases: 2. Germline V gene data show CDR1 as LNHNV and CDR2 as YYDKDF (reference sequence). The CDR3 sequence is CATSRDRGQNYGYTF. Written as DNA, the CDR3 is TGTGCCACCAGCAGAGACAGGGGGCAGAACTATGGCTACACCTTC.

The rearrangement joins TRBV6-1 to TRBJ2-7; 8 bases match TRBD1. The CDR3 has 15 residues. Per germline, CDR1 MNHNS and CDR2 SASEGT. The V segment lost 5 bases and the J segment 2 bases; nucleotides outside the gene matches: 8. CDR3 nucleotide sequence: TGTGCCAGCAGTCCCCGCCAGGGGGCCGCCTACGAGCAGTACTTC. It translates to CASSPRQGAAYEQYF.

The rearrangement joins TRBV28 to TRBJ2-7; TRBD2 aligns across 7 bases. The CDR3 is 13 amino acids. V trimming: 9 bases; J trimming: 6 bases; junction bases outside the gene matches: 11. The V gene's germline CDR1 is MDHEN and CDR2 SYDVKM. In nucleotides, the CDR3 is TGTGCCAGTCGAAGCGGGAACGTTGGCGAGCAGTACTTC. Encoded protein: CASRSGNVGEQYF.

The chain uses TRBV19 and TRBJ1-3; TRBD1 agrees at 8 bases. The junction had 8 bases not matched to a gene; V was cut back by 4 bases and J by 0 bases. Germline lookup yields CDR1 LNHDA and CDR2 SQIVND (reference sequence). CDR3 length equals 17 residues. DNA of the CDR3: TGTGCCAGTAGTAGACGGGACAGGTTCTACTCTGGAAACACCATATATTTT. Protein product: CASSRRDRFYSGNTIYF.

CDR3 nucleotide sequence: TGTGCCAGCAGTGAACCCCCTGGAGCGGCCGGAGGGGAGACCCAGTACTTC. This sequence encodes CASSEPPGAAGGETQYF. The rearrangement uses TRBV6-1 and TRBJ2-5, with TRBD2 as a possible D gene (6 bases). CDR3 size: 17 residues. Trimming shortened V by 2 bases and J by 5 bases, and 21 bases separated the two germline ends. The germline gives CDR1 MNHNS, CDR2 SASEGT.

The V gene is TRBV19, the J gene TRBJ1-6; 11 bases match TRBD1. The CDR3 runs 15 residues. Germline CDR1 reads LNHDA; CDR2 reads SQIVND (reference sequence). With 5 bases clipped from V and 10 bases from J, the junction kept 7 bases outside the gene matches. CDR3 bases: TGTGCCAGTAGTGGACCGGGACAGGGGGGATCACCCCTCCACTTT. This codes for CASSGPGQGGSPLHF.

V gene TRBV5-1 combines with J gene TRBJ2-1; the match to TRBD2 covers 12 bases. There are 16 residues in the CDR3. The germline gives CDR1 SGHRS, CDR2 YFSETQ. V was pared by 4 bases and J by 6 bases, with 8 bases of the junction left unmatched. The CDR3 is CASSPVGLAGSNEQFF. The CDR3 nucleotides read TGCGCCAGCAGCCCAGTGGGACTAGCGGGCAGCAATGAGCAGTTCTTC.